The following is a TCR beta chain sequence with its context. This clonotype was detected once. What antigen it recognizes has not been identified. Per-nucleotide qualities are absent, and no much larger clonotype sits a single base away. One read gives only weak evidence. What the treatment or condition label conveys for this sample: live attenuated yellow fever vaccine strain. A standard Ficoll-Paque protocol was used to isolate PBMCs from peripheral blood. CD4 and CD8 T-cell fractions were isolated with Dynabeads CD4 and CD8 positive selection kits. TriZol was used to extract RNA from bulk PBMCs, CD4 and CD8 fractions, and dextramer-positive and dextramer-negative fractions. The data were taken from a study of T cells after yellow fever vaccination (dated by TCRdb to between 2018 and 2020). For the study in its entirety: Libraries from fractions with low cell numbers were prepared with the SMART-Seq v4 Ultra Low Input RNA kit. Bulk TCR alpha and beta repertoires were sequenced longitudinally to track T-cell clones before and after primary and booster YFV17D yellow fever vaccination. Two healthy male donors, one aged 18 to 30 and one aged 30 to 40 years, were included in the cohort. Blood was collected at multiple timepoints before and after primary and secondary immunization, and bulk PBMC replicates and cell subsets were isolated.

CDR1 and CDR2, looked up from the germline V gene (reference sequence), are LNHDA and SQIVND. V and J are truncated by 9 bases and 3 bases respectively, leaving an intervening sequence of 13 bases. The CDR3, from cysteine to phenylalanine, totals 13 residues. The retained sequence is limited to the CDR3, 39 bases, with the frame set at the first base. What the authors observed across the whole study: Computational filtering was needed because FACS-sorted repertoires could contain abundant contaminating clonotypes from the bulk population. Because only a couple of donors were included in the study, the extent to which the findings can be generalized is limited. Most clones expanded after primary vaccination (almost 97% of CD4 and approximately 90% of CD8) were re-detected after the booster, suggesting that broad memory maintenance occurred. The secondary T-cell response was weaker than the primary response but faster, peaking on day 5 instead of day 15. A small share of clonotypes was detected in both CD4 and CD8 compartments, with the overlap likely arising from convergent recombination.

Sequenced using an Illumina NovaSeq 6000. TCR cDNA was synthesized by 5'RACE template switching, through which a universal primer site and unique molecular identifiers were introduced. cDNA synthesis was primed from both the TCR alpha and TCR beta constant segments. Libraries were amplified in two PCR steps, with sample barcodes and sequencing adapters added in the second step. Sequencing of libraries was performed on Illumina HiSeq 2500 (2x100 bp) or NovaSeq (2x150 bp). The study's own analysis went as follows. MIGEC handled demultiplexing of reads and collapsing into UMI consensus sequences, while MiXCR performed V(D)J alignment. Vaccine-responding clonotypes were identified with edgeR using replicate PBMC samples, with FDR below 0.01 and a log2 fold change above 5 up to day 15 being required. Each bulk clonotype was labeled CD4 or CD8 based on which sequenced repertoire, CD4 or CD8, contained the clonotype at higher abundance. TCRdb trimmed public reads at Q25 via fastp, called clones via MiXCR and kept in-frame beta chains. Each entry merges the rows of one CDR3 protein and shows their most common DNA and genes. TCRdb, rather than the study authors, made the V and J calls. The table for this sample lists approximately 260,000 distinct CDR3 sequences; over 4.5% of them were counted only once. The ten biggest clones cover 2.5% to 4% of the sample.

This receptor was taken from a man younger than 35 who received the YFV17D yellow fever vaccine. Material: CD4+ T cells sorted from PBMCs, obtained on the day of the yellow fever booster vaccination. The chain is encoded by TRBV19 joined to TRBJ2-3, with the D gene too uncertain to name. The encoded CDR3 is CASRLGQTDTQYF. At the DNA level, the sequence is TGTGCCAGCCGGTTAGGGCAGACAGATACGCAGTATTTT.